This T cell receptor (beta chain) derives from a study of shared clonotypes between healthy human individuals. Study overall: Per donor, three plates held CD4 naive cells, three held CD4 memory, two held CD8 naive and one held CD8 memory.

The length of the CDR3 is 13 residues. Trimming pared 3 bases from V and 3 bases from J, leaving 8 bases between. CDR1 is SEHNR and CDR2 is FQNEAQ in the germline V gene (reference sequence). Produced via immunoSEQ multiplex PCR; TCRdb's table is partial and in-frame only. Among under 1,900,000 clones, less than 99% were seen once, and the ten largest hold approximately 0.38%. This receptor was identified in a man aged 30 to 39 in good health. The specimen sequenced was naive CD4+ T cells sorted from blood. Subset meaning: CD45RA+ positively selected. The genes are TRBV7-9 and TRBJ2-5; D perhaps matches TRBD1 (6 bases). The CDR3 DNA reads as TGTGCCAGCAGCTTGGACAGAGAAGAGACCCAGTACTTC. This encodes CASSLDREETQYF.